This record looks at one T cell receptor beta chain sequence and its context. Its antigen has not been determined. The input lacks base qualities; no much larger clone sits a single base away. This record comes from a study of shared clonotypes between healthy human individuals (dated by TCRdb to the early 2020s). The study in broad terms: Two women and a few men aged 18 to 49 years were included in the cohort. To estimate repertoire size and how much clonotype sharing occurs between individuals, the study deeply sequenced the blood TCR repertoires of about five healthy adults. Per donor, leukapheresis produced somewhere between about 0.85 and 10 billion PBMCs. To increase sequencing depth and limit assay-specific biases, TCR repertoire library preparation and sequencing were carried out by different laboratories using diverse techniques. Overall study outcomes, separate from this receptor: Pairwise subsampling indicated that sequencing depth was expected to affect the degree of clonotype sharing among donors. Only blood was sampled, and tissue TCR repertoires likely differ from those in blood. Because the study included only a small number of donors, the genetic and exposure-history diversity represented was limited.

The donors were healthy, HIV-negative adults who had no recently reported acute infections or vaccinations. Only Caucasian adults living in Nashville, Tennessee, USA were represented among the donors. For unsorted samples, 75 million to 90 million PBMCs were counted and genomic DNA was extracted with the QIAamp DNA Blood Mini kit. Blood was collected by leukapheresis, and PBMCs were isolated by Ficoll-Histopaque density gradient centrifugation and then cryopreserved in liquid nitrogen vapor phase. From cysteine to phenylalanine, the CDR3 is 16 amino acids long. Just CDR3 DNA is preserved here, 48 bases in frame from base 1. Trimming costs V 5 bases and J 6 bases, and their ends lie 22 bases apart. The germline V gene encodes CDR1 ENHRY and CDR2 SYGVKD. TCR CDR3 regions were amplified from genomic DNA by multiplex PCR using the deep immunoSEQ assay. Extracted genomic DNA from each cell subset was distributed evenly across all wells of several immunoSEQ 96-well plates, and each plate was treated as a replicate. Each replicate PCR for unsorted PBMC received about 0.3 ug genomic DNA, equal to about 30,000 T cell genomes. Ten immunoSEQ deep assay plates were used to sequence the unsorted PBMC genomic DNA. Purified libraries were quantified with a Qubit 3.0 fluorometer, sized on a Bioanalyzer 2100, and re-quantified with the KAPA Library Quantification kit. Each immunoSEQ 96-well plate was sequenced on its own single-read 150-cycle Illumina NextSeq 550 flow cell. On the study's bioinformatics: Because the immunoSEQ output included only junctional sequences and no quality scores, the filtering could not be the same as the filtering used for full-length reads. To assign V/J genes and CDR3, sequences were annotated against IMGT germline references using PyIR, a Python wrapper for IgBLAST v1.9. Reads with weak V/J assignments (E-value above 1e-6), missing CDR3, stop codons, out-of-frame junctions, or ambiguous translated residues were removed. V3J clonotypes were defined by identical inferred V gene, J gene, and CDR3 amino acid sequence. Percentage overlap between repertoires was calculated by dividing the number of shared unique clonotypes by the size of the smaller repertoire. Repertoire richness was assessed with RTK rarefaction, the Chao1 estimator, and Recon v2.1 estimates of unobserved clonotypes. Held by TCRdb, this immuneACCESS table contains in-frame sequences only and omits some clones. Under half of the omission traces to an unresolved V gene where checked; the cause of the rest is unknown. The V and J calls and clone size were taken over from that table, and D and trimming were inferred from the DNA. The sample table lists roughly 450,000 clones, around 79% of them with a count of one. 10% to 15% of the sample goes to the ten largest clones.

The clonotype comes from a woman aged 40 to 49 in good health. Some clones in this sample may be carry-over from other donors' samples. The sample was PBMCs. The chain is made from TRBV10-3 and TRBJ1-1, and TRBD1 may be the D gene, going by 6 matching bases. The CDR3 reads CAISLQPSGVRAEAFF. Read as DNA, the sequence is TGTGCCATCAGTCTTCAACCCTCAGGGGTGAGGGCTGAAGCTTTCTTT.